This T cell receptor (beta chain) derives from a study of CD8 T cells in Susac syndrome. The CDR3 contains 13 residues. V lost 1 base, J lost 6 bases, and 11 bases lay in between. The germline CDR1 and CDR2 sequences are SGHRS and YFSETQ. After extraction with the RNeasy kit, about 0.45 to 1 ug of the RNA was reverse transcribed using random hexamers. TCRdb ran MiXCR on the immunoSEQ multiplex PCR reads and lists one entry per CDR3 protein. The sample contains 100,000 to 150,000 distinct CDR3 sequences, around 94% of which appear only once. This sequence joins TRBV5-1 and TRBJ2-7; possibly TRBD1 or TRBD2 for D (5 bases each). The sequence derives from a human donor with Susac syndrome. The sample comprised CD8+ T cells from PBMCs. The CDR3 sequence: CASSLRGVSEQYF. CDR3 bases: TGCGCCAGCAGCTTGAGAGGGGTGAGCGAGCAGTACTTC. The full variable domain, rest sourced from reference TRBV5-1 and TRBJ2-7, is KAGVTQTPRYLIKTRGQQVTLSCSPISGHRSVSWYQQTPGQGLQFLFEYFSETQRNKGNFPGRFSGRQFSNSRSEMNVSTLELGDSALYLCASSLRGVSEQYFGPGTRLTVT.